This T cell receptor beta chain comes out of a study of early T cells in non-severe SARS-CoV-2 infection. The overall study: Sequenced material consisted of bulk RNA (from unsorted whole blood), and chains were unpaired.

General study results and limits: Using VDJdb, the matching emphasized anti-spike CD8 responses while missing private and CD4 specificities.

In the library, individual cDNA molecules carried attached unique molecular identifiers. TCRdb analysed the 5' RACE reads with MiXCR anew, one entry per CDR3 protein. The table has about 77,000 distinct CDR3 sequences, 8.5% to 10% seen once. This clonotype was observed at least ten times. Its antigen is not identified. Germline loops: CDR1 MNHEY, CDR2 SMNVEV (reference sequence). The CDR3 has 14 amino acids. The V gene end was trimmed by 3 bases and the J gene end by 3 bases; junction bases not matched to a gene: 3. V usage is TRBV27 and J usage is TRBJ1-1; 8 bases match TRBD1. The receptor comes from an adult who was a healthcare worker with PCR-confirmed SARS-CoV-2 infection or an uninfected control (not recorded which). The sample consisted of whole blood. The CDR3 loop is CASSFRQGYTEAFF. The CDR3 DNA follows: TGTGCCAGCAGTTTCCGACAGGGGTACACTGAAGCTTTCTTT.